The following is a TCR beta chain sequence with its context. Its antigen remains undetermined. No per-base quality is available; no much larger clone lies one base away. This entry comes from a study of blood T cell repertoires in COVID-19 (dated by TCRdb to 2020 to 2021). For the study in its entirety: Samples from collaborators originated in the United States, Italy and Spain and spanned both the acute and convalescent phases of COVID-19. The material from the prospective study consisted of cDNA or gDNA derived from T cells, B-cell-depleted T cells, or PBMCs. The dataset comprised deeply sampled blood TCRbeta repertoires from subjects exposed to, actively infected with, or recovered from COVID-19. The repertoires were released in a freely available public database intended as a resource for research on the immune response to SARS-CoV-2. The samples were drawn from two sources: the first 160 participants of the ongoing ImmuneRACE study, and some 1,300 subjects contributed by 6 global collaborators. The sample metadata nearly always contained a de-identified subject ID, COVID-19 status, age in years and sex. Where available, HLA class I and class II types were taken from metadata supplied by the sample provider and were not determined by assay-based typing.

TCRbeta CDR3 regions were amplified from genomic DNA using the immunoSEQ Assay, a bias-controlled multiplex PCR. The authors' pipeline ran thus. Nucleated cell counts per sample were estimated from amplification of reference gene primers within the assay. Sequence reads were collapsed and filtered to measure the absolute abundance of every unique TCRbeta CDR3 rearrangement. For each sample, productive Simpson clonality was calculated by taking the square root of Simpson's diversity index across productive rearrangements. Sourced from immuneACCESS, this table was stored by TCRdb with only in-frame sequences that have V and J called. A share of the clones is absent; for the studies checked, an unresolved V gene accounts for under half, and the remainder has no known explanation. Clone size and V and J calls were adopted from that table, with D and trimming inferred from the DNA. The sample profile shows under 350,000 clones; around 90% of them were found once. The ten largest clones add up to 2% to 2.5% of the sample.

Including cysteine and phenylalanine, the CDR3 has 16 amino acids. Here the CDR3 DNA is all that survives: 48 bases in frame from base 1. The CDR1 and CDR2 encoded by the germline V gene are MNHEY and SVGEGT. V lost 2 bases and J lost 6 bases; the stretch between them is 17 bases long. Broad study findings and their caveats: Clinical and demographic metadata were provided uncurated, with the amount varying by source and participant.

Collaborating institutions collected whole blood in K2EDTA tubes following their own protocols. For TCRbeta analysis, collaborators shipped samples in one of three forms: frozen whole blood, isolated PBMCs, or DNA extracted from either of those sample types. The chain links TRBV6-2 or TRBV6-3 with TRBJ2-1; the best D guess is TRBD2, with 5 bases matching. This clonotype was sampled from a man aged 50 to 59 with acute or convalescent COVID-19. The sample consisted of peripheral blood. The CDR3 corresponds to CASSYSNRGSINEQFF. At the DNA level, the sequence is TGTGCCAGCAGTTACAGTAACCGGGGTTCGATCAATGAGCAGTTCTTC.